This entry lists 20 T cell receptor beta chains sequenced from one sample in a study of T-cell memory formation after mild COVID-19. TCRdb reprocessed the 5' RACE reads with MiXCR, giving one entry per CDR3 protein. The sample yields 55,000 to 75,000 distinct CDR3 sequences, around a quarter seen once. The sequenced sample consisted of PBMCs or a T cell subset sorted from them (not recorded which). These receptors all come from a young man who had mild COVID-19 (a few samples of this study predate the infection). Cell type and time point are not known.

This clonotype was counted between two and nine times. The genes are TRBV19 and TRBJ1-1; 10 nucleotides agree with TRBD1. This CDR3 has 17 residues. The V gene's germline CDR1 is LNHDA and CDR2 SQIVND (reference sequence). Losses at the gene ends were 1 base for V and 4 bases for J; bases not matched to a gene: 9. The CDR3 coding sequence is TGTGCCAGTAGTATAGTAGGGGACAGGGGCGTCGGCACTGAAGCTTTCTTT. Protein sequence: CASSIVGDRGVGTEAFF.

V is TRBV7-8 and J is TRBJ1-2; unclear D gene. Germline CDR1 and CDR2: SGHVS and FQNEAQ. Trimming cost V 5 bases and J 0 bases, with 16 bases left between them. CDR3 length equals 16 residues. For the CDR3, the DNA is TGTGCCAGCAGCCCGGCCCAGGAGGGAGCTAACTATGGCTACACCTTC. Translation gives CASSPAQEGANYGYTF.

The chain combines TRBV4-1 with TRBJ1-2; D is undetermined. CDR3 length: 15 amino acids. V lost 4 bases and J 4 bases, leaving 16 bases between the germline ends. Germline V gives CDR1 MGHRA, CDR2 YSYEKL. Written as DNA, the CDR3 is TGCGCCAGCAGCCCTGAAGGGATCCCGGGCTATGGCTACACCTTC. Translated, it gives CASSPEGIPGYGYTF.

V usage is TRBV20-1 and J usage is TRBJ2-7; D is undetermined. Germline assignment: CDR1 DFQATT and CDR2 SNEGSKA (reference sequence). This CDR3 region has 14 residues. Trimming removed 2 bases at V and 0 bases at J, with 11 bases between. The CDR3 region is CSARSSYSSYEQYF. Here the CDR3 DNA reads TGCAGTGCTAGAAGTTCCTATAGCTCCTACGAGCAGTACTTC.

The table lists this clonotype with a few counts. This chain's CDR3 is CASRTTPVTGELFF. CDR3 nucleotides: TGTGCCAGCAGAACTACGCCAGTCACCGGGGAGCTGTTTTTT. The chain carries TRBV6-2 or TRBV6-3 and TRBJ2-2; D not certain. The ends were cut back, 6 bases at V and 4 bases at J, with 12 bases in the middle. Germline loops: CDR1 MNHEY, CDR2 SVGEGT. This CDR3 is 14 amino acids long.

There are a few counts of this clonotype. The chain combines TRBV9 with TRBJ2-1; 10 bases agree with TRBD2. J lost 8 bases, V lost 0 bases, and 8 bases had no gene match. Germline assignment: CDR1 SGDLS and CDR2 YYNGEE. The CDR3 is 16 residues long. The CDR3 is CASSVAGSGGSDEQFF. The CDR3, as DNA: TGTGCCAGCAGCGTAGCTGGTAGCGGGGGGAGCGATGAGCAGTTCTTC.

The chain couples TRBV4-1 to TRBJ2-5; no clear D gene. The CDR3 runs to 13 residues. V was clipped by 4 bases and J by 5 bases, with 11 bases between them. Per germline, CDR1 MGHRA and CDR2 YSYEKL. For the CDR3, the DNA is TGCGCCAGCAGCCTCTGGGTTGGGGAGACCCAGTACTTC. Translation gives CASSLWVGETQYF.

The chain carries TRBV12-3 or TRBV12-4 and TRBJ1-1; no clear D. The length of the CDR3 is 14 residues. V was pared by 6 bases and J by 3 bases, with 14 bases between. The CDR3 coding sequence is TGTGCCAGCAGCAGCTTCCGTAGTGACACTGAAGCTTTCTTT. Encoded protein: CASSSFRSDTEAFF.

The chain carries TRBV5-4 and TRBJ2-5; D is unresolved. Per the germline V gene, CDR1 is SGHNT and CDR2 is YYREEE (reference sequence). The CDR3 consists of 13 residues. Deletions cut 0 bases from V and 2 bases from J, with 5 bases between. In nucleotides, the CDR3 is TGTGCCAGCAGCTTGGTTTCTCAAGAGACCCAGTACTTC. Translated: CASSLVSQETQYF.

The rearrangement joins TRBV2 to TRBJ1-5; 9 nucleotides match TRBD1. Trimming cost V 6 bases and J 11 bases; bases outside gene matches: 23. Germline loops: CDR1 SNHLY, CDR2 FYNNEI. The CDR3 is made up of 18 amino acids. CDR3 protein: CASRPGTGSRAPYLAQHF. CDR3 DNA: TGTGCCAGCAGGCCCGGGACAGGGTCAAGAGCCCCTTATTTGGCCCAGCATTTT. Full variable domain (rest looked up from reference TRBV2 and TRBJ1-5): EPEVTQTPSHQVTQMGQEVILRCVPISNHLYFYWYRQILGQKVEFLVSFYNNEISEKSEIFDDQFSVERPDGSNFTLKIRSTKLEDSAMYFCASRPGTGSRAPYLAQHFGDGTRLSIL.

The genes are TRBV29-1 and TRBJ2-7; D gene uncertain. The CDR3 consists of 11 residues. Between the trimmed V and J ends, which lost 6 bases and 0 bases, there was a span of 6 bases. The V gene's germline CDR1 is SQVTM and CDR2 ANQGSEA. The CDR3 region has the DNA TGCAGCGTCACAGACTCCTACGAGCAGTACTTC. Amino acid sequence: CSVTDSYEQYF.

This clonotype occurred a few times. This sequence joins TRBV28 and TRBJ2-7, with D hard to call. V was shortened by 10 bases and J by 6 bases, with 13 bases between the two germline ends. CDR3 length: 11 residues. Per germline, CDR1 MDHEN and CDR2 SYDVKM. In DNA, the CDR3 is TGTGCCACCACCCTTGGTTTCGAGCAGTACGTC. It is translated as CATTLGFEQYV.

This clonotype was observed a few times. The CDR3 bases are TGTGCCAGCAGCCGACAAGAGAACACTGAAGCTTTCTTT. Translation gives CASSRQENTEAFF. The V and J genes are TRBV13 and TRBJ1-1; the D is unclear. In germline, CDR1 is PRHDT, CDR2 FYEKMQ (reference sequence). The CDR3 is 13 amino acids. Trimming left V 5 bases short and J 1 base short, with 8 bases between.

The chain has TRBV9 and TRBJ2-3, with 13 bases identical to TRBD2. Germline assignment: CDR1 SGDLS and CDR2 YYNGEE. There are 15 residues in the CDR3. With V trimmed by 5 bases and J by 7 bases, 7 bases remained unmatched. The CDR3 nucleotides read TGTGCCAGCAGGGGGACTAGCGGGGTCAGTTATACGCAGTATTTT. It specifies CASRGTSGVSYTQYF.

This clonotype turned up a few times. The chain uses TRBV9 and TRBJ1-3, with a tentative D call TRBD1 (5 bases). V was trimmed by 7 bases and J by 2 bases, leaving 10 bases between them. Germline V lookup: CDR1 SGDLS, CDR2 YYNGEE. The CDR3 runs to 13 residues. The CDR3 protein is CASRGPAGNTIYF. The CDR3 DNA follows: TGTGCCAGCCGGGGCCCGGCTGGAAACACCATATATTTT.

The rearrangement uses TRBV4-1 and TRBJ2-5, with D perhaps given as TRBD1 or TRBD2 (5 bases each). Trimming left V 1 base short and J 5 bases short, with 14 bases between. Germline CDR1 reads MGHRA; CDR2 reads YSYEKL. CDR3 length: 15 amino acids. For the CDR3, the DNA is TGCGCCAGCAGCCAAGGGCATGAGGGGAAGGAGACCCAGTACTTC. This translates into CASSQGHEGKETQYF.

The rearrangement links TRBV20-1 to TRBJ2-7; D is tentatively TRBD1 or TRBD2 (6 bases each). Trimming shortened V by 3 bases and J by 4 bases, and 16 bases separated the two germline ends. Germline CDR1 and CDR2: DFQATT and SNEGSKA (reference sequence). This CDR3 comprises 14 residues. CDR3 coding DNA: TGCAGTGCTAGTTCAATCCGGGGGCCTTACGAGCAGTACTTC. This sequence encodes CSASSIRGPYEQYF.

This clonotype was seen a handful of times. This chain connects TRBV4-1 to TRBJ1-2; D may be TRBD1 (5 bases). Germline V gene sequence: CDR1 MGHRA, CDR2 YSYEKL. The CDR3 has 11 amino acids. The V end was cut by 8 bases, the J end by 6 bases, with 10 bases between. Written as DNA, the CDR3 is TGCGCCAGCGGGGGAGGAGATGGCTACACCTTC. Translated: CASGGGDGYTF.

This clonotype was recorded a few times. Here the CDR3 reads CASSLRQGLNTEAFF. The CDR3 DNA is TGTGCCAGCAGCCTGCGACAGGGCCTTAACACTGAAGCTTTCTTT. This chain links TRBV7-6 with TRBJ1-1; 7 bases are a match to TRBD1. Germline lookup yields CDR1 SGHVS and CDR2 FNYEAQ. V shed 5 bases, J shed 2 bases, and the junction held 8 bases outside the gene matches. The CDR3 has 15 amino acids.

This chain links TRBV3-1 with TRBJ2-1; D is undetermined. Germline V gene lookup returns CDR1 LGHDT and CDR2 YNNKEL (reference sequence). This CDR3 comprises 15 residues. The V end was cut by 3 bases, the J end by 0 bases, with 9 bases between. CDR3 in DNA: TGTGCCAGCAGCCAGGCTTTTCGCTCCTACAATGAGCAGTTCTTC. It encodes CASSQAFRSYNEQFF.